The entry below describes one T cell receptor beta chain. The sample comes from a study of blood T cell repertoires in COVID-19. About the research overall: The samples span acute and convalescent COVID-19 from the United States, Italy and Spain.

In the authors' workflow: Reference gene primer amplification gave estimated nucleated cell counts. Measured with immunoSEQ multiplex PCR; TCRdb has only the in-frame clones, and not every one. The V and J calls and the clone size are those of that table, but D and trimming were determined from the DNA. This sample has about 48,000 clones, with over 75% found just once. The CDR3 loop spans 15 amino acids. Trimming removed 4 bases from V and 9 bases from J; junction bases left unmatched: 9. Germline V lookup: CDR1 MNHEY, CDR2 SVGEGT. The chain links TRBV6-2 or TRBV6-3 to TRBJ1-5; TRBD1 aligns across 10 bases. The sequenced material came from peripheral blood. The receptor's source is a man in his 70s with acute or convalescent COVID-19. The CDR3 DNA is TGTGCCAGCAGTTCCTCCGGGACAGGGGTTCTGCCCCAGCATTTT. This encodes CASSSSGTGVLPQHF.